Each of the 10 T cell receptor beta chains below was sequenced from the same sample in a study of blood T cell repertoires in COVID-19. Assay: immunoSEQ multiplex PCR; the TCRdb copy retains only in-frame clones and omits some. This sample has about 200,000 clones, with about 84% found just once. Specimen: PBMCs or T cells enriched from blood (not recorded which). These receptors were taken from a man aged 35 to 55 with acute COVID-19.

This clone was counted a few times. The rearrangement links TRBV24-1 to TRBJ2-1; D possibly corresponds to TRBD2 (6 bases). The CDR3 contains 15 residues. Germline V gene data show CDR1 as KGHDR and CDR2 as SFDVKD. V lost 4 bases, J lost 5 bases, and 14 bases lay in between. The CDR3 loop reads CATSDHGRGDNEQFF. The DNA for the CDR3 is TGTGCCACCAGTGACCACGGGCGGGGCGACAATGAGCAGTTCTTC.

The genes are TRBV27 and TRBJ1-3; TRBD1 matches 12 bases. Germline loops: CDR1 MNHEY, CDR2 SMNVEV (reference sequence). J gave up 3 bases and V 10 bases, and 10 bases lay outside the gene matches. The CDR3 totals 16 residues. The CDR3 DNA sequence: TGTGCCAACCCCCCCGGGACAGGGGGCTTTGGAAACACCATATATTTT. Amino acids: CANPPGTGGFGNTIYF.

V usage is TRBV24-1 and J usage is TRBJ1-4; D ambiguous. The V end was cut by 6 bases, the J end by 5 bases, with 12 bases between. The CDR3 covers 14 residues. Germline V gene sequence: CDR1 KGHDR, CDR2 SFDVKD. The CDR3 coding sequence is TGTGCCACCAGTTTGACGGGAAAGAATGAAAAACTGTTTTTT. This codes for CATSLTGKNEKLFF.

This chain links TRBV28 with TRBJ2-7; D possibly corresponds to TRBD2 (6 bases). This CDR3 is built from 16 residues. Germline values: CDR1 MDHEN, CDR2 SYDVKM. V lost 7 bases, J lost 2 bases, and 21 bases lay in between. CDR3 sequence: CASTPEGSGLTYEQYF. The CDR3 DNA reads TGTGCCAGCACCCCCGAGGGAAGCGGGCTAACCTACGAGCAGTACTTC.

This clone was found a few times. The chain uses TRBV27 and TRBJ1-1; TRBD1 is a possible D gene (6 bases). V was trimmed by 3 bases and J by 11 bases, leaving 19 bases between them. The CDR3 is made up of 14 amino acids. CDR1 is MNHEY, CDR2 SMNVEV, per germline (reference sequence). The CDR3 loop is CASSLGAPPIGAFF. As DNA, the CDR3 is TGTGCCAGCAGTTTGGGGGCGCCTCCAATCGGGGCTTTCTTT.

V usage is TRBV9 and J usage is TRBJ1-1, with D tentatively TRBD1 (6 bases). The CDR3 has 13 residues. The ends were cut back, 6 bases at V and 1 base at J, with 10 bases in the middle. Germline V lookup: CDR1 SGDLS, CDR2 YYNGEE. This CDR3 is CASNQGSNTEAFF. CDR3 bases: TGTGCCAGCAATCAGGGGTCGAACACTGAAGCTTTCTTT.

The chain joins TRBV27 to TRBJ2-1; 10 bases map to TRBD1. This CDR3 contains 17 residues. CDR1 MNHEY and CDR2 SMNVEV come from the germline V gene (reference sequence). The trim removed 3 bases at V and 5 bases at J, leaving 10 bases unmatched. CDR3 protein: CASSFLSGTGVNNEQFF. Here the CDR3 DNA reads TGTGCCAGCAGTTTTCTCTCTGGGACAGGGGTAAACAATGAGCAGTTCTTC.

V usage is TRBV5-1 and J usage is TRBJ1-1, with 7 bases lining up with TRBD1. CDR3 length: 14 residues. V lost 3 bases to trimming and J lost 7 bases; unmatched junction nucleotides: 9. Looked up from germline, CDR1 is SGHRS and CDR2 is YFSETQ. CDR3 protein: CASSSYKGASEAFF. In nucleotides, the CDR3 is TGCGCCAGCAGCTCCTACAAGGGGGCTAGTGAAGCTTTCTTT.

This clone has a single count. The chain is built from TRBV11-3 and TRBJ2-1; a possible D gene is TRBD1 (6 bases). V was shortened by 6 bases and J by 7 bases, with 16 bases between the two germline ends. The germline CDR1 and CDR2 sequences are SGHNT and YENEEA. The CDR3 totals 14 residues. The CDR3 spells CASRFDRYSNEQFF. The CDR3 coding sequence is TGTGCCAGCAGGTTCGACAGGTATTCGAATGAGCAGTTCTTC.

The rearrangement uses TRBV28 and TRBJ2-5; 8 bases map to TRBD1. With V trimmed by 6 bases and J by 2 bases, 8 bases remained unmatched. Per germline, CDR1 MDHEN and CDR2 SYDVKM. This CDR3 contains 15 residues. In nucleotides, the CDR3 is TGTGCCAGCAGCCGACAGGGGAGTTGGCAAGAGACCCAGTACTTC. It yields the protein CASSRQGSWQETQYF. Filled out from reference TRBV28 and TRBJ2-5, the complete variable domain reads DVKVTQSSRYLVKRTGEKVFLECVQDMDHENMFWYRQDPGLGLRLIYFSYDVKMKEKGDIPEGYSVSREKKERFSLILESASTNQTSMYLCASSRQGSWQETQYFGPGTRLLVL.